This is a list of T cell receptor beta chains from one sample in a study of T cell repertoires in cytomegalovirus infection. TCRdb redid the calling of the reads with MiXCR, one entry per CDR3 protein. The data contain about 920,000 distinct CDR3 sequences, roughly 31% of them singletons. Their antigens remain unidentified. The sequencing used cultured CD8+ T cells from PBMCs, collected from culture after CMV antigen stimulation. All receptors derive from a human donor in good health (CMV status not recorded). Some clones in this sample may be carry-over from other donors' samples. Both conserved end residues are part of each CDR3. D genes are given only for firm matches. Clone size appears in some rows only: once, few, many, or a class for an expanded clone.

d_call clone_size j_call v_call cdr3_nt cdr3_aa
TRBD1 few TRBJ1-1 TRBV9 TGTGCCAGCAGCCCATTCGGGACAGGGGGGAACACTGAAGCTTTCTTT CASSPFGTGGNTEAFF
. few TRBJ1-5 TRBV6-1 TGTGCCAGCACCCGGGGTGCCAATCAGCCCCAGCATTTT CASTRGANQPQHF
. few TRBJ2-1 TRBV7-9 TGTGCCAGCAGCTTTTCACGCGAATGGTACAATGAGCAGTTCTTC CASSFSREWYNEQFF
TRBD2 few TRBJ2-1 TRBV7-9 TGTGCCAGCAGCTCCAAGGGAGGGTTAAATGAGCAGTTCTTC CASSSKGGLNEQFF
TRBD2 few TRBJ2-1 TRBV28 TGTGCCAGCAGCTCTGCGGGGAGGGATGAGCAGTTCTTC CASSSAGRDEQFF
TRBD1 many TRBJ2-2 TRBV7-2 TGTGCCAGCAGCTTATTCGGTGGGGGACAGTACACCGGGGAGCTGTTTTTT CASSLFGGGQYTGELFF
. once TRBJ1-1 TRBV20-1 TGCAGTGCTAGTTCCCGAAGGCAGGGAGGGGCGAACACTGAAGCTTTCTTT CSASSRRQGGANTEAFF
. . TRBJ1-3 TRBV9 TGTGCCAGCAGCCCCTCAGGGATCGGTAACACCATATATTTT CASSPSGIGNTIYF
. few TRBJ1-1 TRBV6-5 TGTGCCAGCAGTTACGTGGACAGTAACACTGAAGCTTTCTTT CASSYVDSNTEAFF
. few TRBJ1-2 TRBV7-2 TGTGCCAGCAGCTTAGGTCGGGTCGGCTACACCTTC CASSLGRVGYTF
. . TRBJ1-2 TRBV2 TGTGCCACCAAGGGGGGCTATGGCTACACCTTC CATKGGYGYTF
. few TRBJ1-1 TRBV27 TGTGCCAGCGTCGGCCGAACCGTGGGGCACTCGGGCACTGAGGCTTTCTTT CASVGRTVGHSGTEAFF
TRBD2 few TRBJ2-5 TRBV7-4 TGTGCCAGCAGTCCCTTTGGGGGGGGACCAGAGACCCAGTACTTC CASSPFGGGPETQYF
. few TRBJ1-1 TRBV7-9 TGTGCCAGCAGCTTAGCCCCAGGGGCCCTGACTGAAGCTTTCTTT CASSLAPGALTEAFF
. . TRBJ1-1 TRBV27 TGTGCCAGCGCCGGGACAGAAGCTTTCTTT CASAGTEAFF
TRBD2 few TRBJ2-2 TRBV6-8 TGTGCCAGCAGTTATAGCGGGGGGGCCGGCACCGGGGAGCTGTTTTTT CASSYSGGAGTGELFF
TRBD2 . TRBJ2-3 TRBV29-1 TGCAGCGCTCCCCGGGGGGAACTTGCAGATACGCAGTATTTT CSAPRGELADTQYF
. . TRBJ1-5 TRBV11-1 TGTGCCAGCAGTCACCCCTTGGAGCCCCAGCATTTT CASSHPLEPQHF
. . TRBJ2-7 TRBV20-1 TGCAGTGCTAGACCTCACACCTACGAGCAGTACTTC CSARPHTYEQYF
TRBD2 . TRBJ2-3 TRBV7-8 TGTGCCAGCAGCTTGGGGGGGACCTACACAGATACGCAGTATTTT CASSLGGTYTDTQYF
. . TRBJ2-1 TRBV5-4 TGTGCCAGCAGTTCGAGTACAGGAGAGCAGTTCTTC CASSSSTGEQFF
TRBD2 . TRBJ2-2 TRBV12-3/TRBV12-4 TGTGCCAGCAGTATCTCGGGACTAGCGGGGGGGTACGCCGGGGAGCTGTTTTTT CASSISGLAGGYAGELFF
. . TRBJ1-5 TRBV6-2/TRBV6-3 TGTGCCAGCACGGACAGTTATAGCAATCAGCCCCAGCATTTT CASTDSYSNQPQHF
TRBD1 few TRBJ1-2 TRBV13 TGTGCCAGCAGCTCGTCGTATGGACAGGGCTTCGCCGGGGATGGCTACACCTTC CASSSSYGQGFAGDGYTF